This TCR beta chain was sequenced in a study of radiation and T cells in renal cell carcinoma. Regarding the study as a whole: Top tumor clonotypes rose in blood 2 weeks post-radiation, then contracted.

Concerning this clone: The antigen is undetermined.

As for time point: blood 4 weeks post-SBRT, at nephrectomy. As for treatment: 15 Gy SBRT to primary tumor, nephrectomy 4 weeks later. Nephrectomy followed 15 Gy stereotactic body radiation by 4 weeks. Blood was sampled at baseline, 2 weeks and 4 weeks after SBRT. This renal cell carcinoma was of the clear cell type. Clones were read by immunoSEQ multiplex PCR, and TCRdb kept only the in-frame ones, dropping some. The sample has some 43,000 clones, roughly 80% seen once; the top ten hold 27%. V shed 1 base and J 4 bases; nucleotides not matched to a gene: 3. The germline gives CDR1 SGHTA, CDR2 FQGNSA. The CDR3 spans 15 residues.

The source is a woman aged 70-85 years with renal cell carcinoma. The chain carries TRBV7-2 and TRBJ2-3; the match to TRBD2 covers 9 bases. Sample: blood, taken from a patient whose treatment included radiotherapy and nephrectomy. CDR3 sequence reads: CASSLVREGADTQYF. The CDR3 coding sequence is TGTGCCAGCAGCTTAGTGCGGGAGGGTGCAGATACGCAGTATTTT. Together with reference TRBV7-2 and TRBJ2-3, the CDR3 gives the full variable domain: GAGVSQSPSNKVTEKGKDVELRCDPISGHTALYWYRQSLGQGLEFLIYFQGNSAPDKSGLPSDRFSAERTGGSVSTLTIQRTQQEDSAVYLCASSLVREGADTQYFGPGTRLTVL.